These 27 T cell receptor beta chains originate from one sample sequenced in a study of T cell responses to AZD1222 COVID-19 vaccine. Sequencing was performed with immunoSEQ multiplex PCR; in TCRdb, only in-frame clones are kept and a portion is missing. The profile shows 150,000 to 180,000 clones, about 87% of them singletons. Here the sequenced sample was peripheral blood, taken 28 days after the second AZD1222 dose. Receptors originate from an adult who received the AZD1222 COVID-19 vaccine.

This clone showed up just once. The chain links TRBV5-1 to TRBJ2-1, with 8 bases that match TRBD2. The J segment lost 4 bases and the V segment lost 3 bases, leaving 6 bases of the junction unmatched. Germline loops: CDR1 SGHRS, CDR2 YFSETQ. CDR3 length: 15 amino acids. CDR3 sequence reads: CASSYREGRYNEQFF. CDR3 nucleotides: TGCGCCAGCAGCTATCGGGAGGGCCGGTACAATGAGCAGTTCTTC.

The chain is built from TRBV2 and TRBJ1-4; 7 nucleotides agree with TRBD1. The CDR3 is 13 residues long. The ends lost 7 bases at V and 7 bases at J; junction bases unmatched: 6. Germline-derived CDR1 and CDR2 are SNHLY and FYNNEI. CDR3 loop: CASNRDSLEKLFF. The CDR3 bases are TGTGCCAGCAACCGGGACAGCCTTGAAAAACTGTTTTTT.

V usage is TRBV5-1 and J usage is TRBJ2-3, with 9 nucleotides matching TRBD2. V lost 4 bases and J lost 2; bases outside the gene matches: 20. Germline V gene sequence: CDR1 SGHRS, CDR2 YFSETQ. CDR3 length: 20 residues. CDR3: CASSAASSGRSGWATDTQYF. CDR3 bases: TGCGCCAGCAGCGCCGCTAGTAGCGGGAGATCGGGATGGGCCACAGATACGCAGTATTTT.

The genes are TRBV9 and TRBJ2-1; 9 bases align to TRBD2. The CDR3 sequence is 15 residues long. From germline, CDR1 is SGDLS and CDR2 YYNGEE. With V trimmed by 3 bases and J by 7 bases, 8 bases remained unmatched. CDR3 in DNA: TGTGCCAGCAGCGCTACCGGGACTAGCAGGAATGAGCAGTTCTTC. Residues: CASSATGTSRNEQFF.

This chain uses TRBV5-4 with TRBJ2-3, with D maybe TRBD1 (6 bases). V dropped 0 bases and J dropped 4 bases, with 15 bases sitting between them. In germline, CDR1 is SGHNT, CDR2 YYREEE (reference sequence). This CDR3 has 16 residues. In nucleotides, the CDR3 is TGTGCCAGCAGCTTGGTGGTTACAGGGCTGGCAGATACGCAGTATTTT. Its protein product is CASSLVVTGLADTQYF.

This chain links TRBV12-3 or TRBV12-4 with TRBJ1-1; TRBD1 aligns across 8 bases. Trimming removed 5 bases from V and 8 bases from J; junction bases left unmatched: 4. The CDR3 contains 12 residues. The DNA for the CDR3 is TGTGCCAGCAGTCGGACAGGGCCGGAAGCTTTCTTT. This codes for CASSRTGPEAFF.

The J gene is TRBJ1-2, the V gene TRBV7-9, with TRBD1 matching over 9 bases. CDR1 and CDR2 (germline): SEHNR, FQNEAQ (reference sequence). V dropped 5 bases and J dropped 8; count of bases not matched to a gene: 9. The CDR3 spans 14 residues. The CDR3 coding sequence is TGTGCCAGCAGCCGAGGGACAGGGTACTTGGGCTACACCTTC. Protein product: CASSRGTGYLGYTF. The complete variable domain, with remaining parts taken from reference TRBV7-9 and TRBJ1-2, reads DTGVSQNPRHKITKRGQNVTFRCDPISEHNRLYWYRQTLGQGPEFLTYFQNEAQLEKSRLLSDRFSAERPKGSFSTLEIQRTEQGDSAMYLCASSRGTGYLGYTFGSGTRLTVV.

The chain uses TRBV7-2 and TRBJ2-3, with D perhaps TRBD1 (5 bases). V dropped 4 bases and J dropped 5 bases, with 13 bases sitting between them. This CDR3 has 14 amino acids. Germline V gene data show CDR1 as SGHTA and CDR2 as FQGNSA. CDR3 bases: TGTGCCAGCAGCTCCTCATTCAGGGTAGATACGCAGTATTTT. It is translated as CASSSSFRVDTQYF.

CDR3 nucleotide sequence: TGCGCCAGCAGCCAAGGCGGGCGGGGACCCCTCACAGATACGCAGTATTTT. Protein sequence: CASSQGGRGPLTDTQYF. The chain joins TRBV4-3 to TRBJ2-3; tentative D call: TRBD2 (6 bases). Germline CDR1 reads LGHNA; CDR2 reads YSLEER. V lost 1 base to trimming and J lost 2 bases, with 16 bases between them. The CDR3 sequence is 17 residues long.

The J gene is TRBJ2-2, the V gene TRBV30; D remains unclear. This CDR3 is built from 15 residues. Trimming pared 5 bases from V and 6 bases from J, leaving 19 bases between. Per the germline V gene, CDR1 is GTSNPN and CDR2 is SVGIG (reference sequence). CDR3 loop: CAWSTGRLPAGELFF. The CDR3 nucleotides read TGTGCCTGGTCTACGGGCAGGCTGCCGGCCGGGGAGCTGTTTTTT.

V gene TRBV4-3 combines with J gene TRBJ1-2; weak D call: TRBD1 (6 bases). V was shortened by 1 base and J by 0 bases, with 15 bases between the two germline ends. The germline gives CDR1 LGHNA, CDR2 YSLEER. This CDR3 spans 17 amino acids. The CDR3 DNA follows: TGCGCCAGCAGCCAAGGACCCAATGGGGGGCCTAACTATGGCTACACCTTC. Translated: CASSQGPNGGPNYGYTF.

The V and J genes are TRBV7-2 and TRBJ1-2; D uncertain. The V and J ends lost 1 base and 2 bases respectively, with 11 bases between them. Germline CDR1 is SGHTA and CDR2 is FQGNSA. The CDR3 runs to 15 residues. The CDR3: CASSLVSLGNYGYTF. Written as DNA, the CDR3 is TGTGCCAGCAGCTTAGTCAGCCTCGGGAACTATGGCTACACCTTC.

V usage is TRBV4-1 and J usage is TRBJ1-4; TRBD1 matches at 7 bases. The CDR3 extends over 14 amino acids. Germline CDR1 MGHRA, CDR2 YSYEKL. Trimming at V came to 4 bases and at J to 8 bases, leaving 7 bases not matched to a gene. This chain's CDR3 is CASSRGTGDEKLFF. The CDR3 DNA reads TGCGCCAGCAGCCGCGGAACAGGGGACGAAAAACTGTTTTTT.

V is TRBV7-2 and J is TRBJ1-5; no reliable D call. V gave up 1 base and J gave up 9 bases, with 7 bases separating them. The CDR3 runs 12 residues. CDR1 is SGHTA, CDR2 FQGNSA, per germline. CDR3 loop: CASSLVGMPQHF. The CDR3 nucleotides read TGTGCCAGCAGCTTAGTGGGGATGCCCCAGCATTTT.

This chain uses TRBV13 with TRBJ2-1, with 7 nucleotides matching TRBD1. J was trimmed by 4 bases and V by 0 bases; bases with no gene match: 6. CDR1 PRHDT and CDR2 FYEKMQ come from the germline V gene (reference sequence). CDR3 length equals 16 residues. The CDR3: CASSLGLGDRYNEQFF. The CDR3 DNA follows: TGTGCCAGCAGCTTAGGCCTCGGGGACAGATACAATGAGCAGTTCTTC.

This clone was observed once. The final CDR3 position lacks the conserved phenylalanine or tryptophan, pointing to a likely read error. Because the CDR3's place on the DNA is in doubt, the DNA is left out and the CDR3 is given as listed by TCRdb. The gene calls are TRBV6-4 and TRBJ1-2. The CDR3 has 10 residues if both end residues are counted. Germline V CDR1 and CDR2: MRHNA, SNTAGT. The CDR3 loop reads CASLGREELD.

The V gene is TRBV6-2 or TRBV6-3, the J gene TRBJ2-7; TRBD2 might be the D (6 bases). Trimming cost V 2 bases and J 3 bases, with 17 bases left between them. The germline V gene has CDR1 MNHEY and CDR2 SVGEGT. The CDR3 contains 16 residues. CDR3 sequence reads: CASSYIRGGIGYEQYF. In nucleotides, the CDR3 is TGTGCCAGCAGTTACATCCGGGGCGGGATAGGCTACGAGCAGTACTTC.

The gene calls are TRBV9 and TRBJ2-1; the D is unclear. Trimming stripped 0 bases from V and 5 bases from J, with 12 bases between. This CDR3 has 15 residues. Germline CDR1 reads SGDLS; CDR2 reads YYNGEE. CDR3 nucleotides: TGTGCCAGCAGCGTAGGAGAGTCCCCAAACAATGAGCAGTTCTTC. Encoded protein: CASSVGESPNNEQFF. The variable domain in full, with the rest retrieved from reference TRBV9 and TRBJ2-1, is DSGVTQTPKHLITATGQRVTLRCSPRSGDLSVYWYQQSLDQGLQFLIQYYNGEERAKGNILERFSAQQFPDLHSELNLSSLELGDSALYFCASSVGESPNNEQFFGPGTRLTVL.

V gene TRBV11-3 combines with J gene TRBJ2-3; 9 nucleotides align to TRBD2. The CDR3 consists of 16 residues. Trimming cost V 5 bases and J 5 bases; bases outside gene matches: 11. From germline, CDR1 is SGHNT and CDR2 YENEEA. CDR3 nucleotides: TGTGCCAGCAGCCCGGGGACTAGCCAATCAGGAGATACGCAGTATTTT. Translated: CASSPGTSQSGDTQYF.

Remarks on this clone: This sample also contains other DNA sequences that code for the same CDR3. The V and J genes are TRBV9 and TRBJ1-6, with D perhaps TRBD1 (6 bases). The CDR3 has 15 amino acids. CDR1 is SGDLS and CDR2 is YYNGEE in the germline V gene. Trimming took off 0 bases at V and 7 bases at J, with 11 bases between the two ends. The CDR3 loop reads CASSVEGGLNSPLHF. The DNA for the CDR3 is TGTGCCAGCAGCGTAGAAGGGGGGCTCAATTCACCCCTCCACTTT.

The rearrangement uses TRBV3-1 (or the pseudogene TRBV3-2) and TRBJ2-6, with 7 bases lining up with TRBD1. With 5 bases clipped from V and 5 bases from J, the junction kept 9 bases outside the gene matches. Germline V gene sequence: CDR1 LGHDT, CDR2 YNNKEL (reference sequence). The CDR3 contains 16 residues. The CDR3 here is CASSDRVLGRANVLTF. The CDR3 DNA is TGTGCCAGCAGCGACAGGGTCCTGGGTAGGGCCAACGTCCTGACTTTC.

This chain joins TRBV28 and TRBJ1-1; D remains ambiguous. This CDR3 region has 13 residues. The germline V gene has CDR1 MDHEN and CDR2 SYDVKM. Trimming stripped 3 bases from V and 4 bases from J, with 9 bases between. Written as DNA, the CDR3 is TGTGCCAGCAGTTTGGGGATGGTCACTGAAGCTTTCTTT. It yields the protein CASSLGMVTEAFF.

The chain is built from TRBV19 and TRBJ1-1; D may be TRBD1 (6 bases). The CDR3 is 14 amino acids. Deletions cut 5 bases from V and 4 bases from J, with 14 bases between. The germline V gene encodes CDR1 LNHDA and CDR2 SQIVND (reference sequence). As DNA, the CDR3 is TGTGCCAGTAGTCCCCTCGGGGGGCCCACTGAAGCTTTCTTT. Its protein product is CASSPLGGPTEAFF. Drawing the rest from reference TRBV19 and TRBJ1-1, the complete variable domain is DGGITQSPKYLFRKEGQNVTLSCEQNLNHDAMYWYRQDPGQGLRLIYYSQIVNDFQKGDIAEGYSVSREKKESFPLTVTSAQKNPTAFYLCASSPLGGPTEAFFGQGTRLTVV.

J is TRBJ2-7 and V is TRBV27, with 10 nucleotides matching TRBD2. The ends lost 7 bases at V and 1 base at J; junction bases unmatched: 10. Germline V gives CDR1 MNHEY, CDR2 SMNVEV (reference sequence). This CDR3 region has 16 residues. The CDR3 nucleotides are TGTGCCAGCAATGTCAGGAGGACTAGCGGATCCTACGAGCAGTACTTC. It is translated as CASNVRRTSGSYEQYF.

The V and J genes are TRBV3-1 (or the pseudogene TRBV3-2) and TRBJ2-1, with D unresolved. In germline, CDR1 is LGHDT, CDR2 YNNKEL (reference sequence). Trimming took off 3 bases at V and 6 bases at J, with 9 bases between the two ends. This CDR3 region has 13 residues. The DNA for the CDR3 is TGTGCCAGCAGCCAGCCCCCTGGCAATGAGCAGTTCTTC. This gives the protein CASSQPPGNEQFF.

The gene calls are TRBV3-1 (or the pseudogene TRBV3-2) and TRBJ2-3; TRBD2 agrees at 9 bases. CDR1 LGHDT and CDR2 YNNKEL come from the germline V gene (reference sequence). This CDR3 is 16 amino acids long. V shed 2 bases and J 2 bases; nucleotides not matched to a gene: 5. The CDR3 loop is CASSQTLAGATDTQYF. In DNA form, the CDR3 reads TGTGCCAGCAGCCAAACCTTAGCGGGAGCCACAGATACGCAGTATTTT.

J is TRBJ2-3 and V is TRBV7-3, with 10 bases that match TRBD2. CDR3 length: 19 amino acids. The J segment lost 0 bases and the V segment lost 0 bases, leaving 9 bases of the junction unmatched. Germline CDR1 reads SGHTA; CDR2 reads FQGTGA. CDR3 protein: CASSLTFMGTSVSTDTQYF. In nucleotides, the CDR3 is TGTGCCAGCAGCTTAACGTTCATGGGGACTAGCGTTAGCACAGATACGCAGTATTTT.